This T cell receptor beta chain was identified in a study of blood T cell repertoires in COVID-19. Study background: COVID-19 samples, acute and convalescent, were from the United States, Italy and Spain.

Germline CDR1 SQVTM, CDR2 ANQGSEA. V lost 1 base, J lost 3 bases, and 5 bases stayed unmatched. The CDR3 extends over 14 amino acids. As originally analysed: Scientists estimated how many nucleated cells there were by amplifying reference gene primers. Clones were read by immunoSEQ multiplex PCR, and TCRdb kept only the in-frame ones, dropping some. Clonal size and the V and J genes are those of that table, whereas D and trimming came from the DNA. The sample lists approximately 170,000 clones, roughly 80% seen once, with approximately 8% in the top ten. Seattle participants joined during active infection and were tracked over time.

The V and J genes are TRBV29-1 and TRBJ1-1; 7 bases fit TRBD1. The clonotype comes from a woman in her seventies with COVID-19, enrolled during active disease. The sample consisted of peripheral blood. The CDR3 coding sequence is TGCAGCGTTGAAGGCAGGGGGGCTGACACTGAAGCTTTCTTT. Its protein product is CSVEGRGADTEAFF. Full variable domain (remainder filled in from reference TRBV29-1 and TRBJ1-1): SAVISQKPSRDICQRGTSLTIQCQVDSQVTMMFWYRQQPGQSLTLIATANQGSEATYESGFVIDKFPISRPNLTFSTLTVSNMSPEDSSIYLCSVEGRGADTEAFFGQGTRLTVV.